The 16 T cell receptor beta chains given below trace back to one sample, sequenced in a study of T cell responses to AZD1222 COVID-19 vaccine. Measured with immunoSEQ multiplex PCR; TCRdb has only the in-frame clones, and not every one. The table records about 100,000 clones, about 89% of them present only once. The sequencing here drew on peripheral blood, taken 28 days after the second AZD1222 dose. The receptors derive from an adult who received the AZD1222 COVID-19 vaccine.

The chain joins TRBV5-6 to TRBJ2-1; 8 bases agree with TRBD2. Germline V gene lookup returns CDR1 SGHDT and CDR2 YYEEEE. Germline trimming cut 0 bases from V and 1 base from J; bases unmatched to any gene: 12. This CDR3 has 19 residues. CDR3 residues: CASSLEGSGVLNSYNEQFF. DNA of the CDR3: TGTGCCAGCAGCTTGGAGGGTAGCGGGGTCCTAAATTCCTACAATGAGCAGTTCTTC.

V and J are TRBV5-4 and TRBJ1-1, with D possibly TRBD1 on 5 matching bases. CDR1 is SGHNT and CDR2 is YYREEE in the germline V gene (reference sequence). The CDR3 consists of 14 residues. V lost 7 bases and J lost 3, with 16 bases in between. As DNA, the CDR3 is TGTGCCAGCGGGACCCCCCTAGGGGACACTGAAGCTTTCTTT. It encodes CASGTPLGDTEAFF.

This clone appeared a few times. V usage is TRBV30 and J usage is TRBJ2-2; D is undetermined. V dropped 2 bases and J dropped 7 bases, with 2 bases sitting between them. Germline-derived CDR1 and CDR2 are GTSNPN and SVGIG (reference sequence). The CDR3 is 10 residues long. CDR3 protein: CAWSFGELFF. The CDR3 DNA reads as TGTGCCTGGAGTTTCGGGGAGCTGTTTTTT. The whole variable domain, filled in from reference TRBV30 and TRBJ2-2, reads SQTIHQWPATLVQPVGSPLSLECTVEGTSNPNLYWYRQAAGRGLQLLFYSVGIGQISSEVPQNLSASRPQDRQFILSSKKLLLSDSGFYLCAWSFGELFFGEGSRLTVL.

This sequence joins TRBV12-3 or TRBV12-4 and TRBJ2-5; D is uncertain. V was pared by 3 bases and J by 3 bases, with 8 bases between. This CDR3 comprises 13 residues. The CDR3 reads CASSFSSEETQYF. DNA for the CDR3: TGTGCCAGCAGTTTCTCCTCGGAAGAGACCCAGTACTTC.

This sequence joins TRBV24-1 and TRBJ2-1, with 7 nucleotides matching TRBD1. J was trimmed by 9 bases and V by 4 bases; bases with no gene match: 17. The CDR3 runs to 17 residues. Germline lookup yields CDR1 KGHDR and CDR2 SFDVKD. The CDR3 sequence: CATSDTRKGAVDREQFF. In DNA, the CDR3 is TGTGCCACCAGTGACACTCGAAAGGGGGCTGTGGACCGTGAGCAGTTCTTC.

The chain recombines TRBV12-3 or TRBV12-4 with TRBJ2-7, with D possibly matching TRBD2 (5 bases). Trimming took off 5 bases at V and 6 bases at J, with 11 bases between the two ends. This CDR3 contains 12 residues. The CDR3 here is CASSKVGAEQYF. CDR3 nucleotides: TGTGCCAGCAGTAAGGTGGGAGCCGAGCAGTACTTC.

The chain is built from TRBV28 and TRBJ1-1; D gene uncertain. Trimming cost V 5 bases and J 1 base, with 11 bases left between them. Germline assignment: CDR1 MDHEN and CDR2 SYDVKM. CDR3 length: 14 amino acids. For the CDR3, the DNA is TGTGCCAGCAGTCTCGGACGGAGGAACACTGAAGCTTTCTTT. The encoded protein is CASSLGRRNTEAFF.

The rearrangement uses TRBV2 and TRBJ2-2; D possibly uses TRBD1 or TRBD2 (5 bases each). The CDR3 is 16 residues long. V lost 4 bases to trimming and J lost 8 bases, with 20 bases between them. Germline values: CDR1 SNHLY, CDR2 FYNNEI. The CDR3 nucleotides read TGTGCCAGCAGTGCTACAATCTGGTGGGGGAAAGGGGAGCTGTTTTTT. Amino acid sequence: CASSATIWWGKGELFF. Drawing the rest from reference TRBV2 and TRBJ2-2, the complete variable domain is EPEVTQTPSHQVTQMGQEVILRCVPISNHLYFYWYRQILGQKVEFLVSFYNNEISEKSEIFDDQFSVERPDGSNFTLKIRSTKLEDSAMYFCASSATIWWGKGELFFGEGSRLTVL.

The chain joins TRBV5-1 to TRBJ2-1; D ambiguous. Germline CDR1 SGHRS, CDR2 YFSETQ. V lost 0 bases to trimming and J lost 10 bases, with 5 bases between them. The CDR3 is made up of 11 amino acids. CDR3 nucleotides: TGCGCCAGCAGCTTGGCCATCGAGCAGTTCTTC. Translated, it gives CASSLAIEQFF.

The rearrangement joins TRBV5-5 to TRBJ2-7; possibly TRBD2 for D (6 bases). The V and J ends lost 4 bases and 7 bases respectively, with 18 bases between them. The CDR3 totals 14 residues. Germline CDR1 and CDR2: SGHKS and YYEKEE (reference sequence). This chain's CDR3 is CASSGGEIQKEQYF. For the CDR3, the DNA is TGTGCCAGCAGCGGAGGGGAAATTCAGAAAGAGCAGTACTTC.

The J gene is TRBJ1-1, the V gene TRBV11-2; D is undetermined. V dropped 5 bases and J dropped 5 bases, with 15 bases sitting between them. This CDR3 has 14 residues. From germline, CDR1 is SGHAT and CDR2 FQNNGV. The CDR3 DNA is TGTGCCAGCAGCCAGTTACAGAGGTGGACTGAAGCTTTCTTT. It translates to CASSQLQRWTEAFF.

V and J are TRBV5-6 and TRBJ1-6; no firm D call. Germline assignment: CDR1 SGHDT and CDR2 YYEEEE. The CDR3 sequence is 16 residues long. The V end lost 0 bases, the J end lost 0 bases, and 7 bases lay between the germline ends. The CDR3 here is CASSLVGSSYNSPLHF. The CDR3 DNA sequence: TGTGCCAGCAGCTTGGTGGGGAGCTCCTATAATTCACCCCTCCACTTT.

The rearrangement joins TRBV5-6 to TRBJ1-4, with D possibly matching TRBD1 (5 bases). Trimming took 0 bases from V and 2 from J, leaving 11 bases between them. CDR3 size: 16 residues. CDR1 is SGHDT, CDR2 YYEEEE, per germline. The CDR3: CASSLAGGATNEKLFF. The CDR3 nucleotides read TGTGCCAGCAGCTTGGCGGGAGGGGCGACTAATGAAAAACTGTTTTTT.

This clone has just one count. The genes are TRBV7-9 and TRBJ2-1, with 7 bases aligning to TRBD2. CDR1 and CDR2 from the germline V gene are SEHNR and FQNEAQ (reference sequence). The CDR3 covers 13 residues. The ends lost 5 bases at V and 3 bases at J; junction bases unmatched: 1. CDR3 sequence reads: CASSRGDYNEQFF. The CDR3 DNA follows: TGTGCCAGCAGCCGGGGGGACTACAATGAGCAGTTCTTC.

This clone was observed a handful of times. V is TRBV2 and J is TRBJ1-5; D not resolved. The CDR3 has 14 residues. Trimming shortened V by 7 bases and J by 0 bases, and 10 bases separated the two germline ends. Germline CDR1 reads SNHLY; CDR2 reads FYNNEI. The CDR3 spells CASTFSVSNQPQHF. DNA for the CDR3: TGTGCCAGCACCTTTAGCGTTAGCAATCAGCCCCAGCATTTT. The complete variable domain, with remaining parts taken from reference TRBV2 and TRBJ1-5, reads EPEVTQTPSHQVTQMGQEVILRCVPISNHLYFYWYRQILGQKVEFLVSFYNNEISEKSEIFDDQFSVERPDGSNFTLKIRSTKLEDSAMYFCASTFSVSNQPQHFGDGTRLSIL.

This CDR3 reads CASSSFGEETQYF. In nucleotides, the CDR3 is TGTGCCAGCTCCTCCTTCGGGGAAGAGACCCAGTACTTC. This chain joins TRBV18 and TRBJ2-5; perhaps TRBD2 as D (5 bases). Germline V CDR1 and CDR2: KGHSH, LQKENI. The CDR3 length is 13 residues. V gave up 6 bases and J gave up 3 bases, with 11 bases separating them.